What follows describes a single T cell receptor (beta chain). TCRdb's table, derived via immunoSEQ multiplex PCR, lists solely in-frame clones and lacks some. The table lists around 5,800 clones, over 75% of them singletons. The CDR3 runs 15 residues. V lost 4 bases and J lost 10; bases outside the gene matches: 11. The germline V gene encodes CDR1 LGHNT and CDR2 FRNRAP. Lamina propria lymphocytes from surgical specimens were isolated on a density gradient before sorting. This sample was taken from a study of T cell repertoires in ileal Crohn's disease. The chain is built from TRBV12-5 and TRBJ2-1, with TRBD2 identical over 9 bases. Sample: CD4+ T cells from ileum. The clonotype originates from an adult with Crohn's disease. Some clones in this sample may be carry-over from other donors' samples. The CDR3 region has the DNA TGTGCTAGTGGTTCCCGAGGGGCTAGCGGGAACGAGCAGTTCTTC. This codes for CASGSRGASGNEQFF.